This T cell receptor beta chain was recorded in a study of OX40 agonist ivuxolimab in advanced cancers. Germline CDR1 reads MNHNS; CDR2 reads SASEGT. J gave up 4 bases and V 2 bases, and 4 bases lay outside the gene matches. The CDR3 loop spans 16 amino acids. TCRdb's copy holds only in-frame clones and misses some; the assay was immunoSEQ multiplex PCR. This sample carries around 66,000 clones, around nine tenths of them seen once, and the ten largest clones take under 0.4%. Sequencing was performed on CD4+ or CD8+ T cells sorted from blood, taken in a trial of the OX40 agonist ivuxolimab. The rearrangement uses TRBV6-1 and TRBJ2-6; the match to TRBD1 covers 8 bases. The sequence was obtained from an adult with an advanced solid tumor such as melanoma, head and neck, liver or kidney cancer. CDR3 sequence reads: CASSERTGTGANVLTF. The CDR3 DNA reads TGTGCCAGCAGTGAAAGGACAGGGACCGGGGCCAACGTCCTGACTTTC.